These 23 T cell receptor beta chains originate from one sample sequenced in a study of control samples from healthy donors and cancer patients. Some clones are missing from TCRdb's copy, which holds only in-frame ones; the method was immunoSEQ multiplex PCR. The top ten hold approximately 1.5% of the sample, which has roughly 200,000 clones, 90% to 95% seen once. The sample consisted of blood. All receptors come from a man aged 18 to 35 in good health.

This chain joins TRBV18 and TRBJ2-1, with D possibly being TRBD1 (6 bases). The CDR3 totals 14 residues. Germline lookup yields CDR1 KGHSH and CDR2 LQKENI. Trimming left V 3 bases short and J 4 bases short, with 10 bases between. The CDR3 nucleotides read TGTGCCAGCTCACCTCAGACAGGTTACAATGAGCAGTTCTTC. Amino acids: CASSPQTGYNEQFF.

V and J are TRBV7-2 and TRBJ1-2; 12 bases line up with TRBD1. CDR1 and CDR2 from the germline V gene are SGHTA and FQGNSA. Trimming cost V 1 base and J 4 bases; bases outside gene matches: 4. CDR3 length equals 16 residues. CDR3 DNA: TGTGCCAGCAGCTTAGTCCGGGACAGGGGGCTCTATGGCTACACCTTC. Its translation: CASSLVRDRGLYGYTF.

CDR3 bases: TGTGCCACCAGTGATCCGCCCGGACTTGCGAACACCGGGGAGCTGTTTTTT. Protein sequence: CATSDPPGLANTGELFF. This chain connects TRBV24-1 to TRBJ2-2; tentative D call: TRBD2 (5 bases). This CDR3 has 17 residues. The V and J ends lost 3 bases and 0 bases respectively, with 13 bases between them. Germline CDR1 and CDR2: KGHDR and SFDVKD.

Only one count was recorded for this clone. Other DNA variants within this sample encode the same CDR3. The gene calls are TRBV5-1 and TRBJ2-7; no definite D call. The germline V and J ends were trimmed by 1 base and 0 bases, with 5 bases remaining between them. The length of the CDR3 is 13 residues. The germline CDR1 and CDR2 sequences are SGHRS and YFSETQ. CDR3 amino acids: CASSLSSSYEQYF. CDR3 DNA sequence: TGCGCCAGCAGCTTGTCCAGCTCCTACGAGCAGTACTTC.

V is TRBV29-1 and J is TRBJ2-3, with D unresolved. V gave up 3 bases and J gave up 5 bases, with 6 bases separating them. Germline CDR1 reads SQVTM; CDR2 reads ANQGSEA. The CDR3 covers 11 residues. CDR3 amino acids: CSVEVVDTQYF. For the CDR3, the DNA is TGCAGCGTTGAGGTGGTAGATACGCAGTATTTT.

This sequence joins TRBV5-1 and TRBJ2-4; 8 nucleotides agree with TRBD2. CDR3 length equals 15 residues. Trimming at V came to 1 base and at J to 5 bases, leaving 5 bases not matched to a gene. Germline CDR1 is SGHRS and CDR2 is YFSETQ. CDR3 sequence reads: CASSLTGRGENIQYF. The CDR3 nucleotides read TGCGCCAGCAGCTTGACGGGGCGGGGGGAAAACATTCAGTACTTC.

In its sample, this clone was seen once. The chain employs TRBV5-4 and TRBJ1-3; possibly TRBD1 for D (6 bases). The ends were cut back, 4 bases at V and 0 bases at J, with 11 bases in the middle. The CDR3 runs 15 residues. Germline lookup yields CDR1 SGHNT and CDR2 YYREEE (reference sequence). CDR3 bases: TGTGCCAGCAGCCCTGGACAGCCCTCTGGAAACACCATATATTTT. Its translation is CASSPGQPSGNTIYF. Filled out from reference TRBV5-4 and TRBJ1-3, the complete variable domain reads ETGVTQSPTHLIKTRGQQVTLRCSSQSGHNTVSWYQQALGQGPQFIFQYYREEENGRGNFPPRFSGLQFPNYSSELNVNALELDDSALYLCASSPGQPSGNTIYFGEGSWLTVV.

The CDR3 region is CASSFGTVNSPLHF. CDR3 coding DNA: TGTGCCAGTAGTTTTGGAACGGTTAATTCACCCCTCCACTTT. V is TRBV19 and J is TRBJ1-6; D is undetermined. V lost 5 bases to trimming and J lost 6 bases, with 11 bases between them. The CDR3 has 14 residues. The germline V gene has CDR1 LNHDA and CDR2 SQIVND (reference sequence).

With regard to this clone: This CDR3 is also generated by other DNA sequences in the sample. The chain employs TRBV6-1 and TRBJ2-7, with TRBD1 as a possible D gene (6 bases). The CDR3 extends over 15 amino acids. V lost 1 base and J lost 2, with 12 bases in between. Germline CDR1 MNHNS, CDR2 SASEGT. The CDR3 is CASSEVGQGTYEQYF. The CDR3 DNA is TGTGCCAGCAGTGAAGTAGGCCAGGGGACCTACGAGCAGTACTTC.

V and J are TRBV2 and TRBJ2-6; a possible D gene is TRBD1 (7 bases). The V end was cut by 1 base, the J end by 4 bases, with 17 bases between. From germline, CDR1 is SNHLY and CDR2 FYNNEI. The CDR3 sequence is 18 residues long. This CDR3 is CASSEEGGAGGGANVLTF. The CDR3 region has the DNA TGTGCCAGCAGTGAAGAAGGGGGCGCCGGGGGAGGGGCCAACGTCCTGACTTTC.

The chain employs TRBV7-4 and TRBJ1-1, with D hard to call. Per the germline V gene, CDR1 is SGHVT and CDR2 is SQSDAQ. There are 13 residues in the CDR3. The V end was cut by 0 bases, the J end by 7 bases, with 9 bases between. The DNA of the CDR3 is TGTGCCAGCAGCTTAGCGACGGCAGATGAAGCTTTCTTT. Amino acids: CASSLATADEAFF.

The V and J genes are TRBV20-1 and TRBJ2-7, with a tentative D call TRBD2 (5 bases). The CDR3 is 13 residues long. Trimming cost V 3 bases and J 2 bases, with 11 bases left between them. Germline-derived CDR1 and CDR2 are DFQATT and SNEGSKA (reference sequence). The CDR3 nucleotides read TGCAGTGCTAGTTTCCGGGAACCCTACGAGCAGTACTTC. Protein: CSASFREPYEQYF.

In DNA, the CDR3 is TGTGCCAGCAGCGTAGATGGGCCCCCCACAGATACGCAGTATTTT. Its protein product is CASSVDGPPTDTQYF. V gene TRBV9 combines with J gene TRBJ2-3; D is ambiguous. This CDR3 has 15 residues. Trimming removed 0 bases from V and 2 bases from J, with 10 bases in between. CDR1 SGDLS and CDR2 YYNGEE come from the germline V gene.

The V and J genes are TRBV3-1 (or the pseudogene TRBV3-2) and TRBJ2-3; unclear D gene. Germline CDR1 and CDR2: LGHDT and YNNKEL (reference sequence). V lost 3 bases, J lost 4 bases, and 5 bases lay in between. The CDR3 runs 12 residues. Here the CDR3 reads CASSHYPDTQYF. The CDR3 DNA reads TGTGCCAGCAGCCATTACCCAGATACGCAGTATTTT.

The V call is TRBV24-1, the J call TRBJ1-2; weak D call: TRBD1 (6 bases). Per germline, CDR1 KGHDR and CDR2 SFDVKD. V shed 4 bases and J shed 1 base, with 9 bases lying between them. The CDR3 is 14 amino acids. CDR3 in DNA: TGTGCCACCAGTGACACGGACAGTAACTATGGCTACACCTTC. This translates into CATSDTDSNYGYTF.

This clone was seen once. V is TRBV3-1 (or the pseudogene TRBV3-2) and J is TRBJ1-5, with 9 bases matching TRBD1. Germline CDR1 is LGHDT and CDR2 is YNNKEL (reference sequence). This CDR3 has 17 residues. With V trimmed by 0 bases and J by 0 bases, 3 bases remained unmatched. The CDR3 coding sequence is TGTGCCAGCAGCCAAGATTGGGGACAGGGTAGCAATCAGCCCCAGCATTTT. This codes for CASSQDWGQGSNQPQHF.

The V gene is TRBV11-3, the J gene TRBJ2-5; 9 nucleotides agree with TRBD1. V shed 5 bases and J 5 bases; nucleotides not matched to a gene: 9. The germline V gene encodes CDR1 SGHNT and CDR2 YENEEA. This CDR3 contains 15 residues. In nucleotides, the CDR3 is TGTGCCAGCAGCATCGGGACAGGGTGGGGGGAGACCCAGTACTTC. It specifies CASSIGTGWGETQYF.

The DNA for the CDR3 is TGTGCCACCAGTGAGGGTCGTGTTGGGACAGGGGTCAATGAGCAGTTCTTC. As protein: CATSEGRVGTGVNEQFF. J is TRBJ2-1 and V is TRBV24-1, with 10 positions matching TRBD1. CDR1 KGHDR and CDR2 SFDVKD come from the germline V gene. With 4 bases clipped from V and 6 bases from J, the junction kept 11 bases outside the gene matches. This CDR3 is 17 amino acids long.

The chain links TRBV7-6 to TRBJ2-7; the D is unclear. Trimming removed 2 bases from V and 4 bases from J, with 6 bases in between. Germline CDR1 SGHVS, CDR2 FNYEAQ. This CDR3 is built from 12 residues. CDR3 bases: TGTGCCAGCAGCTTAAGTGATTACGAGCAGTACTTC. Translated: CASSLSDYEQYF. The variable domain in full, completed from reference TRBV7-6 and TRBJ2-7, reads GAGVSQSPRYKVTKRGQDVALRCDPISGHVSLYWYRQALGQGPEFLTYFNYEAQQDKSGLPNDRFSAERPEGSISTLTIQRTEQRDSAMYRCASSLSDYEQYFGPGTRLTVT.

This sequence joins TRBV13 and TRBJ2-3, with D unresolved. Looked up from germline, CDR1 is PRHDT and CDR2 is FYEKMQ (reference sequence). The CDR3 covers 14 residues. Trimming took 2 bases from V and 0 from J, leaving 6 bases between them. The CDR3 bases are TGTGCCAGCAGCTTAACCTCTAGCACAGATACGCAGTATTTT. Encoded protein: CASSLTSSTDTQYF.

V gene TRBV24-1 combines with J gene TRBJ2-2, with D uncertain. The V end was cut by 0 bases, the J end by 0 bases, with 4 bases between. The V gene's germline CDR1 is KGHDR and CDR2 SFDVKD. The CDR3 has 15 residues. As DNA, the CDR3 is TGTGCCACCAGTGATTTGACAGCGAACACCGGGGAGCTGTTTTTT. Translation gives CATSDLTANTGELFF.

V usage is TRBV6-1 and J usage is TRBJ1-4, with D possibly being TRBD1 (6 bases). The CDR3 consists of 15 residues. The germline gives CDR1 MNHNS, CDR2 SASEGT. Between the trimmed V and J ends, which lost 3 bases and 8 bases, there was a span of 16 bases. CDR3 loop: CASSEGAESWEKLFF. The CDR3 DNA is TGTGCCAGCAGTGAGGGGGCGGAGTCGTGGGAAAAACTGTTTTTT.

The V call is TRBV10-3, the J call TRBJ1-2; 8 positions match TRBD1. Germline loops: CDR1 ENHRY, CDR2 SYGVKD. The CDR3 extends over 14 amino acids. J lost 8 bases, V lost 4 bases, and 9 bases had no gene match. The CDR3 loop reads CAISVDRDSYGYTF. DNA of the CDR3: TGTGCCATCAGTGTGGACAGGGATTCCTACGGCTACACCTTC.